This T cell receptor beta chain was captured by sequencing in a study of shared clonotypes between healthy human individuals. Germline V gives CDR1 SGHTA, CDR2 FQGTGA. Trimming shortened V by 2 bases and J by 6 bases, and 6 bases separated the two germline ends. This CDR3 spans 12 amino acids. Deep-level assay runs were performed. Produced via immunoSEQ multiplex PCR; TCRdb's table is partial and in-frame only. The table records 90,000 to 130,000 clones, around 68% of them present only once. This receptor was obtained from a woman in her thirties in good health. This chain uses TRBV7-3 with TRBJ2-3; D gene ambiguous. Material: memory CD8+ T cells sorted from blood. Subset specified: CD45RO+ cells pooled with CCR7-negative TemRA cells. The CDR3 is CASSLSGDTQYF. The DNA of the CDR3 is TGTGCCAGCAGCTTATCTGGGGATACGCAGTATTTT.